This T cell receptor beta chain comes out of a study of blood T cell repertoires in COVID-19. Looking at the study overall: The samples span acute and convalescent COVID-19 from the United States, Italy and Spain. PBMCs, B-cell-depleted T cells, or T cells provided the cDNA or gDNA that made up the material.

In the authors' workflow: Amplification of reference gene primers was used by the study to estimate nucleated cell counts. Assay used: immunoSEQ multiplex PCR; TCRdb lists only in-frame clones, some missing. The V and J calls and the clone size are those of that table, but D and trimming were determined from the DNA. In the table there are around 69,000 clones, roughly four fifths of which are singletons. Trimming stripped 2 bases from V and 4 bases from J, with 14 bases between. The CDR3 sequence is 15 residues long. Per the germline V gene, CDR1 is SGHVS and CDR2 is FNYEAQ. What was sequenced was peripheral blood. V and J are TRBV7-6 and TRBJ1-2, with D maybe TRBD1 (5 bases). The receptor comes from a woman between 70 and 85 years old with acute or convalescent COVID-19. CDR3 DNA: TGTGCCAGCAGCTTATCAAGCGGGGGAACCTATGGCTACACCTTC. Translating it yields CASSLSSGGTYGYTF.